The rows below give T cell receptor beta chains drawn from one sample of a study of CD8 T cells in ankylosing spondylitis. MiXCR, applied by TCRdb to the 5' RACE reads, yields one record per CDR3 protein. This sample has around 230,000 distinct CDR3 sequences, with approximately 9% found just once. The specimen was blood, either unsorted or a sorted T cell fraction (not recorded which). The origin of the receptors is a male donor with ankylosing spondylitis or in good health (not recorded which). Each CDR3 is given without its conserved first and last residue.

V gene: TRBV12-3/TRBV12-4; J gene: TRBJ2-3; CDR3 length: 10; CDR3 protein: ASSTGVDTQY
V gene: TRBV3-1; J gene: TRBJ1-5; CDR3 length: 11; CDR3 protein: ASSQWSNQPQH
V gene: TRBV7-3; J gene: TRBJ2-5; CDR3 length: 11; CDR3 protein: ASSTAREETQY
V gene: TRBV20-1; J gene: TRBJ1-2; CDR3 length: 12; CDR3 protein: SAREYSMGAGYT
V gene: TRBV5-1; J gene: TRBJ2-1; CDR3 length: 13; CDR3 protein: ASSLAGDTYNEQF
V gene: TRBV7-6; J gene: TRBJ2-1; CDR3 length: 11; CDR3 protein: ASSYGLGNEQF
V gene: TRBV6-2/TRBV6-3; J gene: TRBJ2-1; CDR3 length: 14; CDR3 protein: ASSYSMGSSYNEQF
V gene: TRBV19; J gene: TRBJ2-2; CDR3 length: 11; CDR3 protein: ASSITRTGELF
V gene: TRBV10-3; J gene: TRBJ1-2; CDR3 length: 12; CDR3 protein: AITEGEGFGGYT
V gene: TRBV7-2; J gene: TRBJ2-3; CDR3 length: 10; CDR3 protein: ASSSYADTQY
V gene: TRBV4-1; J gene: TRBJ1-5; CDR3 length: 13; CDR3 protein: ASSEAGQGNQPQH
V gene: TRBV5-1; J gene: TRBJ2-1; CDR3 length: 13; CDR3 protein: ASSPGTGHIDEQF
V gene: TRBV12-3/TRBV12-4; J gene: TRBJ2-1; CDR3 length: 12; CDR3 protein: ASSWDRTFNEQF
V gene: TRBV30; J gene: TRBJ1-5; CDR3 length: 11; CDR3 protein: AWSGRVGQPQH
V gene: TRBV29-1; J gene: TRBJ2-1; CDR3 length: 10; CDR3 protein: SASRGYNEQF
V gene: TRBV7-9; J gene: TRBJ2-1; CDR3 length: 9; CDR3 protein: ASSLEVQQF
V gene: TRBV7-8; J gene: TRBJ2-7; CDR3 length: 14; CDR3 protein: ASSPKALGLTYEQY
V gene: TRBV20-1; J gene: TRBJ2-3; CDR3 length: 12; CDR3 protein: SASVGTGTDTQY
V gene: TRBV7-6; J gene: TRBJ1-2; CDR3 length: 11; CDR3 protein: ASSPLANYGYT
V gene: TRBV5-1; J gene: TRBJ2-3; CDR3 length: 12; CDR3 protein: ASSLGPAPDTQY
V gene: TRBV27; J gene: TRBJ2-1; CDR3 length: 11; CDR3 protein: ASSSTRYNEQF
V gene: TRBV7-9; J gene: TRBJ1-4; CDR3 length: 13; CDR3 protein: ASSLVGQGGEKLF
V gene: TRBV20-1; J gene: TRBJ1-1; CDR3 length: 12; CDR3 protein: SARVEGRYTEAF
V gene: TRBV5-1; J gene: TRBJ2-3; CDR3 length: 9; CDR3 protein: ASSLDGTRR
V gene: TRBV19; J gene: TRBJ1-5; CDR3 length: 9; CDR3 protein: ASSIGQPQH
V gene: TRBV7-9; J gene: TRBJ1-5; CDR3 length: 12; CDR3 protein: ASSLTGAARPQH
V gene: TRBV4-3; J gene: TRBJ2-6; CDR3 length: 16; CDR3 protein: ASSPSYSGGSGANVLT